This TCR beta chain is drawn from a study of Graves' ophthalmopathy and Graves' hyperthyroidism. As for this clonotype: Its antigen is still unknown.

The TCR beta CDR3 regions underwent amplification from RNA transcripts. Second-round multiplex PCR followed a first-round RT-PCR using HTBI primers. TCRdb redid the calling of the multiplex PCR reads with MiXCR, one entry per CDR3 protein. The table has about 740,000 distinct CDR3 sequences, 35% to 50% seen once. Unmatched junction bases numbered 11, after V lost 11 bases and J lost 5 bases. The CDR3 runs to 14 residues. Germline CDR1 and CDR2: KGHDR and SFDVKD. Study results and caveats: Ophthalmopathy and stable hyperthyroidism were discriminated by a 13-signature model, with roughly 90% sensitivity and approximately 78% specificity.

V gene TRBV24-1 combines with J gene TRBJ1-5, with 7 nucleotides matching TRBD1. The receptor comes from an adult man with Graves' ophthalmopathy. Specimen: peripheral blood. In nucleotides, the CDR3 is TGTGCCAGCTCACTAGGACAGGCCCATCAGCCCCAGCATTTT. This encodes CASSLGQAHQPQHF.